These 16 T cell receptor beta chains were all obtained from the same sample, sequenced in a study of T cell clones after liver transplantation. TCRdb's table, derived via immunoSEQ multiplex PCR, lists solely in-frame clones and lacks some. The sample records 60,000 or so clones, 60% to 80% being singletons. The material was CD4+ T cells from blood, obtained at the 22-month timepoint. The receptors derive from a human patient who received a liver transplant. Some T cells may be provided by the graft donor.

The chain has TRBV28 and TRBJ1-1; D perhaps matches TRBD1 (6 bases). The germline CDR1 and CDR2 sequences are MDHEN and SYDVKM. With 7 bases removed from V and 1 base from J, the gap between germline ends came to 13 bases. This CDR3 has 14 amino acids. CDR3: CASILDSWNTEAFF. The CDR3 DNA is TGTGCCAGCATTCTGGACAGTTGGAACACTGAAGCTTTCTTT.

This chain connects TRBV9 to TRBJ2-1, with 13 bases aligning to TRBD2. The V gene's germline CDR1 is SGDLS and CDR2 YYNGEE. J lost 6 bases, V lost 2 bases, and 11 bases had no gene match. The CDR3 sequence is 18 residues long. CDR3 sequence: CASSVSLRTSGGLNEQFF. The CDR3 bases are TGTGCCAGCAGCGTCAGCCTGAGGACTAGCGGGGGCCTCAATGAGCAGTTCTTC.

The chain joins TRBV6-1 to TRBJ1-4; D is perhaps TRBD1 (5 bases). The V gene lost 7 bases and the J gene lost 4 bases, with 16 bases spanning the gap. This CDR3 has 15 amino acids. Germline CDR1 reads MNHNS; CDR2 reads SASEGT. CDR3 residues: CASTSGGTGNEKLFF. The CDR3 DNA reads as TGTGCCAGCACCTCGGGGGGAACGGGTAATGAAAAACTGTTTTTT.

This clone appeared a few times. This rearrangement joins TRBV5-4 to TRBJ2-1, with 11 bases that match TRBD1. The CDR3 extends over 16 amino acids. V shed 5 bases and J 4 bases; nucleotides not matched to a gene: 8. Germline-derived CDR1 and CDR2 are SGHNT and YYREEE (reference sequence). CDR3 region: CASSRGQGASYNEQFF. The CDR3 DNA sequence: TGTGCCAGCAGTCGCGGACAGGGGGCTTCGTACAATGAGCAGTTCTTC.

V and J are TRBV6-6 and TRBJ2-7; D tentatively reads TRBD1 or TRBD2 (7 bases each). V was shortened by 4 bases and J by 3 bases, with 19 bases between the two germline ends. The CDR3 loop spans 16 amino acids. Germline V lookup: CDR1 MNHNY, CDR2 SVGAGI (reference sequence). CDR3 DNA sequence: TGTGCCAGCAGTTCTCCGACAGGGAGGGGAAACTACGAGCAGTACTTC. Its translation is CASSSPTGRGNYEQYF.

Here the CDR3 DNA reads TGTGCCGGGGGCAGGCAGGACAGGTGGGATCAGCCCCAGCATTTT. Translating it yields CAGGRQDRWDQPQHF. The chain combines TRBV6-1 with TRBJ1-5; 7 bases agree with TRBD1. The V segment lost 11 bases and the J segment 5 bases; nucleotides outside the gene matches: 15. The CDR3 contains 15 residues. CDR1 is MNHNS and CDR2 is SASEGT in the germline V gene.

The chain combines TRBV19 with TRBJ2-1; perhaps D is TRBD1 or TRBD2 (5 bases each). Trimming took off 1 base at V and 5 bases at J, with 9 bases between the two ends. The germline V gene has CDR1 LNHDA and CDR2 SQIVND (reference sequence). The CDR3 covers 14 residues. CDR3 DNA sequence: TGTGCCAGTAGTATAGGCTTGGGGGACAATGAGCAGTTCTTC. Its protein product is CASSIGLGDNEQFF. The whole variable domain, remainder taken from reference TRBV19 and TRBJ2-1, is DGGITQSPKYLFRKEGQNVTLSCEQNLNHDAMYWYRQDPGQGLRLIYYSQIVNDFQKGDIAEGYSVSREKKESFPLTVTSAQKNPTAFYLCASSIGLGDNEQFFGPGTRLTVL.

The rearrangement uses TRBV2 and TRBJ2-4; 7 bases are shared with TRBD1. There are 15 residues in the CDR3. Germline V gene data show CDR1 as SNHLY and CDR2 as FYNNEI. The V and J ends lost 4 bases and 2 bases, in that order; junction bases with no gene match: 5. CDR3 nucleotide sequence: TGTGCCAGCAGTGCTGAGGGGGCGACCAAAAACATTCAGTACTTC. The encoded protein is CASSAEGATKNIQYF.

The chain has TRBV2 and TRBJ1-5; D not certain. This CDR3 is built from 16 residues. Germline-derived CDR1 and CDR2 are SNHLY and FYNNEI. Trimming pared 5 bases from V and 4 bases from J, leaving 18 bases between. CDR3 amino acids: CASSSALTVQNQPQHF. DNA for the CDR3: TGTGCCAGCAGTTCTGCCCTGACGGTCCAGAATCAGCCCCAGCATTTT.

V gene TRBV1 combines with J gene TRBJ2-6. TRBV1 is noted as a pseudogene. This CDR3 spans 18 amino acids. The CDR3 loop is CTSRLVRCAQSRANVLTF. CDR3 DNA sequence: TGCACCAGCAGACTCGTTCGTTGTGCACAAAGTCGGGCCAACGTCCTGACTTTC.

CDR3 nucleotide sequence: TGTGCCAGCAGTTTTACCGGGGGGGCCTCCTACAATGAGCAGTTCTTC. Its translation is CASSFTGGASYNEQFF. The genes are TRBV7-3 and TRBJ2-1, with 8 nucleotides matching TRBD2. The CDR3 is 16 residues long. Germline V gene sequence: CDR1 SGHTA, CDR2 FQGTGA. J was trimmed by 0 bases and V by 6 bases; bases with no gene match: 7.

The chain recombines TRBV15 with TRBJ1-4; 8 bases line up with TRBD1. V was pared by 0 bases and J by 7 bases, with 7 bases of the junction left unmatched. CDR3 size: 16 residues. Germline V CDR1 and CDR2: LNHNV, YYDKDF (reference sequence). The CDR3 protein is CATSRDLGQEAEKLFF. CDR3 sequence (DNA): TGTGCCACCAGCAGAGACTTGGGACAGGAGGCTGAAAAACTGTTTTTT. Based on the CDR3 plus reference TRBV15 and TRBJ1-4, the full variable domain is DAMVIQNPRYQVTQFGKPVTLSCSQTLNHNVMYWYQQKSSQAPKLLFHYYDKDFNNEADTPDNFQSRRPNTSFCFLDIRSPGLGDTAMYLCATSRDLGQEAEKLFFGSGTQLSVL.

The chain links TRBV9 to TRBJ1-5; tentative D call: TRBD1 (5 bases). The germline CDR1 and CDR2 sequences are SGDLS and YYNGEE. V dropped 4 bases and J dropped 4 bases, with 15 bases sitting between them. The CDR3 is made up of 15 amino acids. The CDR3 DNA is TGTGCCAGCAGCCTCCGGGGGGGATTGAATCAGCCCCAGCATTTT. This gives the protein CASSLRGGLNQPQHF.

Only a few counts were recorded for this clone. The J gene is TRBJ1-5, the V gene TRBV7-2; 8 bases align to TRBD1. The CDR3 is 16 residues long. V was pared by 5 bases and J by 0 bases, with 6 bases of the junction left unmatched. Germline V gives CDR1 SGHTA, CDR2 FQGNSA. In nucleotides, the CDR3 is TGTGCCAGCAGCCTGCAGGGGGCTTATAGCAATCAGCCCCAGCATTTT. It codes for CASSLQGAYSNQPQHF. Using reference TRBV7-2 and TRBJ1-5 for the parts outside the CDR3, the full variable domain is GAGVSQSPSNKVTEKGKDVELRCDPISGHTALYWYRQSLGQGLEFLIYFQGNSAPDKSGLPSDRFSAERTGGSVSTLTIQRTQQEDSAVYLCASSLQGAYSNQPQHFGDGTRLSIL.

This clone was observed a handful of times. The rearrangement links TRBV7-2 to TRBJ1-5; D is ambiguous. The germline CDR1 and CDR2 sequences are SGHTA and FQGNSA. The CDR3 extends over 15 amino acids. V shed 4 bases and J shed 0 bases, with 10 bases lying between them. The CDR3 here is CASSSSGVSNQPQHF. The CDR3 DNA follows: TGTGCCAGCAGCTCCTCCGGGGTTAGCAATCAGCCCCAGCATTTT.

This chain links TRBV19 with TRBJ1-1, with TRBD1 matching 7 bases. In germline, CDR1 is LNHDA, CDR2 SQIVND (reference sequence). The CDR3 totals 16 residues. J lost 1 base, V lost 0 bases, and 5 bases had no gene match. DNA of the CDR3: TGTGCCAGTAGTATAGATCTAAGGGGGCAGAACACTGAAGCTTTCTTT. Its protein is CASSIDLRGQNTEAFF.